In its sample, the clone carrying this T cell receptor (beta chain) was seen a few times. Its target is not known. Clinical symptoms, serum thyroxine, TRAb, thyroid ultrasound and orbital computed tomography informed diagnoses. PBMCs were derived from under 13 ml fresh peripheral blood. The data are from a study of T cells in Graves' hyperthyroidism and ophthalmopathy. In the study overall: At the time of initial diagnosis and before any treatment, peripheral blood was collected. Overall study findings and caveats: Blood also held most thyroid clonotypes expanded beyond 0.001.

The germline V and J ends were trimmed by 0 bases and 0 bases, with 13 bases remaining between them. Germline CDR1 is SGDLS and CDR2 is YYNGEE. The CDR3 loop spans 17 amino acids. TCR beta CDR3 sequences were amplified from RNA transcripts. HTBI primers drove first-round RT-PCR of the TCR CDR3. MiXCR, applied by TCRdb to the multiplex PCR reads, yields one record per CDR3 protein. The sample lists some 490,000 distinct CDR3 sequences; 20% to 25% were seen once. The sequenced sample consisted of blood. The genes are TRBV9 and TRBJ2-4, with D maybe TRBD2 (6 bases). This TCR came from a woman aged 70-85 years with Graves' ophthalmopathy. CDR3 protein: CASSVEGTPLAKNIQYF. CDR3 coding DNA: TGTGCCAGCAGCGTAGAGGGGACTCCTCTAGCCAAAAACATTCAGTACTTC.